This T cell receptor beta chain came from a study of shared clonotypes between healthy human individuals (dated by TCRdb to between 2020 and 2021). Regarding the complete study: The cohort comprised a couple of women and a few men aged 18 to 49 years. Libraries were prepared and TCR repertoires were sequenced by different laboratories using diverse techniques, in order to increase sequencing depth and limit assay-specific biases. To estimate repertoire size and how much clonotypes are shared between individuals, the study performed deep sequencing of blood TCR repertoires from five healthy adults. Per donor, leukapheresis produced somewhere between about 0.94 and 9.5 billion PBMCs. The investigation overall reported the following: Pairwise subsampling indicated that sequencing depth was expected to affect the degree of clonotype sharing among donors. Sampling was limited to blood, and TCR repertoires in tissue likely differ from TCR repertoires in blood. Because the study included only a small number of donors, the genetic and exposure-history diversity represented was limited.

In regard to this clone: Its specific antigen is unknown. No per-base quality is available; no much larger clone lies one base away.

Healthy HIV-negative adults with no recently reported acute infections or vaccinations were included as donors. All donors were Caucasian adults living in Nashville, Tennessee, USA. For unsorted samples, some 90 million PBMCs were counted, and genomic DNA was extracted using the QIAamp DNA Blood Mini kit. Blood was obtained by leukapheresis, after which PBMCs were separated by Ficoll-Histopaque density gradient centrifugation and cryopreserved in liquid nitrogen vapor phase. Using the deep immunoSEQ assay, TCR CDR3 regions were amplified from genomic DNA by multiplex PCR. For each cell subset, the extracted genomic DNA was distributed evenly across all wells of several immunoSEQ 96-well plates, and each plate served as one replicate. For unsorted PBMC, each replicate PCR was loaded with roughly 330 ng genomic DNA, equivalent to about 30,000 T cell genomes. Genomic DNA from unsorted PBMC was sequenced over ten immunoSEQ deep assay plates. The purified libraries were quantified using a Qubit 3.0 fluorometer, sized with a Bioanalyzer 2100, and then quantified again using the KAPA Library Quantification kit. Every immunoSEQ 96-well plate was sequenced on a separate single-read 150-cycle Illumina NextSeq 550 flow cell. The authors processed their data as follows. The immunoSEQ output contained only junctional sequences without quality scores, so filtering could not match that applied to full-length reads. Sequences were annotated with PyIR, a Python wrapper for IgBLAST v1.9, and V/J genes and CDR3 were assigned using IMGT germline references. Reads were filtered out if the reads had weak V/J assignments (E-value above 1e-6), no CDR3, stop codons, out-of-frame junctions, or ambiguous translated residues. V3J clonotypes were defined as sequences sharing the same inferred V gene, J gene, and CDR3 amino acid sequence. Percentage overlap between repertoires was calculated by dividing the number of shared unique clonotypes by the size of the smaller repertoire. Repertoire richness was assessed with RTK rarefaction, the Chao1 estimator, and Recon v2.1 estimates of unobserved clonotypes. TCRdb obtained this table from immuneACCESS and retained in-frame rearrangements with V and J assigned. These tables miss some clones; where compared with another copy, unresolved V genes account for less than half of the shortfall, and the remainder is unexplained. The DNA gave D and trimming, while V, J and clone size come from that table. Recorded for this sample are approximately 500,000 clones; about four fifths of them occurred a single time. 10% to 15% of the sample belongs to the ten largest clones.

The junction carries 13 bases between V and J, which are trimmed by 2 bases and 3 bases respectively. The CDR3 starts with the cysteine, ends with the phenylalanine, and has 15 residues. The read is trimmed to its CDR3 DNA, 45 bases read in frame from base 1. The germline V gene specifies MDHEN as CDR1 and SYDVKM as CDR2. Here the chain combines TRBV28 and TRBJ1-2; a tentative D call is TRBD1 (5 bases match). The source is a woman in her thirties or forties in good health. Some clones in this sample may be carry-over from other donors' samples. Input material: PBMCs. The sequence in DNA is TGTGCCAGCAGTTTAACGTGGGGCCTGGACTATGGCTACACCTTC. This codes for CASSLTWGLDYGYTF.